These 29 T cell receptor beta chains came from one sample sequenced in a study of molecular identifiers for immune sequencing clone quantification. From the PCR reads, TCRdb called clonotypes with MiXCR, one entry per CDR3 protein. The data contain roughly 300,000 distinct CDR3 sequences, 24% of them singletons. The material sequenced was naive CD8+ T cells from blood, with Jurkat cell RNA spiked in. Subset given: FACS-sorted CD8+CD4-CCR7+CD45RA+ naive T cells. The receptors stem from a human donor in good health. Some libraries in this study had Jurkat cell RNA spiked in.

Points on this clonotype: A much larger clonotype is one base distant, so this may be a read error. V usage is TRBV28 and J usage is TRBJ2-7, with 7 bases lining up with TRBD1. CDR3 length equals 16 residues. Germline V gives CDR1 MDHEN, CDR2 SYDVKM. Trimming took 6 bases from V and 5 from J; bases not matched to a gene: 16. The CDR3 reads CASSPDRTLGNDEQYF. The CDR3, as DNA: TGTGCCAGCAGCCCGGACAGGACGCTAGGTAATGACGAGCAGTACTTC.

Written as DNA, the CDR3 is TGTGCCAGCAGTTACGTGATCACTGAAGCTTTCTTT. Translating it yields CASSYVITEAFF. The chain is built from TRBV6-2 or TRBV6-3 and TRBJ1-1; no firm D call. CDR1 and CDR2 from the germline V gene are MNHEY and SVGEGT. Trimming cost V 2 bases and J 4 bases, with 5 bases left between them. This CDR3 spans 12 amino acids.

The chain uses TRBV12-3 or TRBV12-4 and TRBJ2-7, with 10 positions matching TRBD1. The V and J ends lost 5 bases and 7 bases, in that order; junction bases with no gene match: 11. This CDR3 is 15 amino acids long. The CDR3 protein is CASSTTGGAGGEQYF. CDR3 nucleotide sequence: TGTGCCAGCAGTACGACAGGGGGCGCTGGGGGGGAGCAGTACTTC.

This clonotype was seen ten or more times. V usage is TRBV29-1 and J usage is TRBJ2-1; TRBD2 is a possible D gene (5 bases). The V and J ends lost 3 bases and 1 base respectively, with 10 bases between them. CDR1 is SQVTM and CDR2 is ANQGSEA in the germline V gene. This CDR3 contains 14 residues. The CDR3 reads CSVDDAGSYNEQFF. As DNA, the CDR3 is TGCAGCGTTGATGACGCGGGTTCCTACAATGAGCAGTTCTTC.

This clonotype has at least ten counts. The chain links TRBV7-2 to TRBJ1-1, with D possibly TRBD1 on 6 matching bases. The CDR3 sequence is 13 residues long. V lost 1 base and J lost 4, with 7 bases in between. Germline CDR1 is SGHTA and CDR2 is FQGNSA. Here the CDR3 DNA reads TGTGCCAGCAGCTTAGAACAGGGCACTGAAGCTTTCTTT. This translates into CASSLEQGTEAFF.

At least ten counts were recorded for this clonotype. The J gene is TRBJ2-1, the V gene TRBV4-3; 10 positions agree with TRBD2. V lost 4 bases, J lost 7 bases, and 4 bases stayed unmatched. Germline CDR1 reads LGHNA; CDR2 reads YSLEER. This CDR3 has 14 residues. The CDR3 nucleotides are TGCGCCAGCAGCCCGGGGACTAGCGAAAATGAGCAGTTCTTC. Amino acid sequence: CASSPGTSENEQFF.

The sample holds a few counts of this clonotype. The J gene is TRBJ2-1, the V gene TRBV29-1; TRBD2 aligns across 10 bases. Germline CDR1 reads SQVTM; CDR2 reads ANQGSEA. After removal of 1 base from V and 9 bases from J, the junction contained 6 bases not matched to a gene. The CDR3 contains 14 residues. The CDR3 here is CSVEGGLAISEQFF. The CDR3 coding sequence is TGCAGCGTTGAAGGGGGACTAGCGATTAGTGAGCAGTTCTTC.

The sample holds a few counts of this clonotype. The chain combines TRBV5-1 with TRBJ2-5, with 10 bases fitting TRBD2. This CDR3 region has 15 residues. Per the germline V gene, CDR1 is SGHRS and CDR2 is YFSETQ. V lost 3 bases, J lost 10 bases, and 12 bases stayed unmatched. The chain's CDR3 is CASSSLAGDLPGQYF. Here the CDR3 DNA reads TGCGCCAGCAGCTCTCTAGCGGGGGACCTTCCGGGCCAGTACTTC.

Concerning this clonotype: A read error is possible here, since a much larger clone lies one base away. This CDR3 is CSITAQNYEQYF. Written as DNA, the CDR3 is TGCAGTATAACCGCCCAAAACTACGAGCAGTACTTC. The gene calls are TRBV29-1 and TRBJ2-7, with D uncertain. In germline, CDR1 is SQVTM, CDR2 ANQGSEA. This CDR3 region has 12 residues.

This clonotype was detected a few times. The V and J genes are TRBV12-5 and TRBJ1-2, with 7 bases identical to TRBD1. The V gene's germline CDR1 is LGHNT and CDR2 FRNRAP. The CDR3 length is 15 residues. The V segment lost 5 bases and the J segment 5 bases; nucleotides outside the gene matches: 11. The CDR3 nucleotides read TGTGCTAGTGGTCCCGACAGGGATACCATTTATGGCTACACCTTC. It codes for CASGPDRDTIYGYTF. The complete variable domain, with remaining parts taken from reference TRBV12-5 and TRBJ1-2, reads DARVTQTPRHKVTEMGQEVTMRCQPILGHNTVFWYRQTMMQGLELLAYFRNRAPLDDSGMPKDRFSAEMPDATLATLKIQPSEPRDSAVYFCASGPDRDTIYGYTFGSGTRLTVV.

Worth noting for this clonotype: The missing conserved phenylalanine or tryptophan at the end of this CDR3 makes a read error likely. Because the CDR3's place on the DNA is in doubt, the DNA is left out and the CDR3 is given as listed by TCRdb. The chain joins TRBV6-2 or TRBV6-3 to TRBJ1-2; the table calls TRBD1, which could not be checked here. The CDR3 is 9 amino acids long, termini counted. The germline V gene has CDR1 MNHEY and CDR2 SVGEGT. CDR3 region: CASGTRLSC.

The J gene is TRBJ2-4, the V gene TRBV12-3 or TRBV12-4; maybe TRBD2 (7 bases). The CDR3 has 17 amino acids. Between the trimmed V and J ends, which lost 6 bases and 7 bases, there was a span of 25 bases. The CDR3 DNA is TGTGCCAGCAGCCTGGGGGACGGGGGGCCCGACAGTAACATTCAGTACTTC. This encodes CASSLGDGGPDSNIQYF.

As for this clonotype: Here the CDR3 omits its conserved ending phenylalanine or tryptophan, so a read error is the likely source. The CDR3 reads CASSSITGGFDEQYL. Here the CDR3 DNA reads TGTGCCAGCAGCTCAATTACAGGGGGCTTTGACGAGCAGTACCTC. This chain links TRBV13 with TRBJ2-7, with TRBD1 identical over 9 bases. V lost 4 bases, J lost 5 bases, and 9 bases stayed unmatched. The CDR3 length is 15 residues. Germline CDR1 is PRHDT and CDR2 is FYEKMQ (reference sequence).

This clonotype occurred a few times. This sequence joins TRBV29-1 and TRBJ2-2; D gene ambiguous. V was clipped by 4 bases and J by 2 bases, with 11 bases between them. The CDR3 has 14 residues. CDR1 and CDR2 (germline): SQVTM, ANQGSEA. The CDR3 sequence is CSVAGSLNTGELFF. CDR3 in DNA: TGCAGCGTTGCCGGGTCGCTTAACACCGGGGAGCTGTTTTTT.

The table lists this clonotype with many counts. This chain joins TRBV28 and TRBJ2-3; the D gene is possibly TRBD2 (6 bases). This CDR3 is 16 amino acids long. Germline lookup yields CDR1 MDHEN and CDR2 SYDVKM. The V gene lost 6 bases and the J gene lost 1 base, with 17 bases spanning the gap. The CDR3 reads CASSHPPRRGTDTQYF. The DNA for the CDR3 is TGTGCCAGCAGCCACCCTCCCCGGAGGGGCACAGATACGCAGTATTTT.

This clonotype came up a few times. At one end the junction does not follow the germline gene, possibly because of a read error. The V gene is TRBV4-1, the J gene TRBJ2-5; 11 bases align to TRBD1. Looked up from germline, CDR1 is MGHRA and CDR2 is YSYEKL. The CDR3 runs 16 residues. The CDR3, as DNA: TGCGCCAGCAGCCAAGTCCCGGGACAGGGGGAAGAGCCCCAGTACTTC. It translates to CASSQVPGQGEEPQYF.

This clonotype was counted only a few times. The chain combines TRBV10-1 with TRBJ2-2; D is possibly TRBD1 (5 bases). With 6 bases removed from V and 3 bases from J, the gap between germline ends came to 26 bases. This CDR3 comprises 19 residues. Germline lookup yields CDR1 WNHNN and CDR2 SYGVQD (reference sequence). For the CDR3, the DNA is TGCGCCAGCAGCCTGACCCCCAGGGTCCCCGTCGTTGACACCGGGGAGCTGTTTTTT. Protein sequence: CASSLTPRVPVVDTGELFF.

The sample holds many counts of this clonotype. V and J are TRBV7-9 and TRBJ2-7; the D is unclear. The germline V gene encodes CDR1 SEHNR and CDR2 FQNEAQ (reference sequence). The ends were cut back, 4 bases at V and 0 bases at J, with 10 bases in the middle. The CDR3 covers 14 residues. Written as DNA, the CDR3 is TGTGCCAGCAGCTCCACTCTAAGCTCCTACGAGCAGTACTTC. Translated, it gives CASSSTLSSYEQYF. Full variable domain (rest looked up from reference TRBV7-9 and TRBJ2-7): DTGVSQNPRHKITKRGQNVTFRCDPISEHNRLYWYRQTLGQGPEFLTYFQNEAQLEKSRLLSDRFSAERPKGSFSTLEIQRTEQGDSAMYLCASSSTLSSYEQYFGPGTRLTVT.

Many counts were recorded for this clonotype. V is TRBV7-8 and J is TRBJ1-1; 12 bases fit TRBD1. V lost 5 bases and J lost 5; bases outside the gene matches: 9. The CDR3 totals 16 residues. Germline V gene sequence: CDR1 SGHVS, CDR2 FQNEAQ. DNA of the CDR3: TGTGCCAGCAGCGTAGGGACAGGGGGCGGTAGGACTGAAGCTTTCTTT. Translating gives CASSVGTGGGRTEAFF.

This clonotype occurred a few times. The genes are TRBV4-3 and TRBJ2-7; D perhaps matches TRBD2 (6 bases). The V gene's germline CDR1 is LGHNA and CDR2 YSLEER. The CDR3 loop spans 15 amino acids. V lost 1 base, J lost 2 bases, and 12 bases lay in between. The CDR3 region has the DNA TGCGCCAGCAGCCAAGGTGGGACTGCAACCTACGAGCAGTACTTC. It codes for CASSQGGTATYEQYF.

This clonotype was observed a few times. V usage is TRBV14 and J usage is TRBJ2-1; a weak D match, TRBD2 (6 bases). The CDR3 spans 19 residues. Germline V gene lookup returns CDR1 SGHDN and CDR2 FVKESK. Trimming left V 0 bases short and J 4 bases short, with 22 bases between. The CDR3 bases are TGTGCCAGCAGCCAAGACGTAGCGGAGGCTGCCAAGGTGTACAATGAGCAGTTCTTC. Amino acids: CASSQDVAEAAKVYNEQFF. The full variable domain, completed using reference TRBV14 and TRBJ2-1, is EAGVTQFPSHSVIEKGQTVTLRCDPISGHDNLYWYRRVMGKEIKFLLHFVKESKQDESGMPNNRFLAERTGGTYSTLKVQPAELEDSGVYFCASSQDVAEAAKVYNEQFFGPGTRLTVL.

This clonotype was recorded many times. The CDR3 nucleotides are TGTGCCAGCAGCTTAGACCAGCGCGCAGGACTTAATGAAAAACTGTTTTTT. This translates into CASSLDQRAGLNEKLFF. This rearrangement joins TRBV7-9 to TRBJ1-4; D gene unclear. Germline assignment: CDR1 SEHNR and CDR2 FQNEAQ (reference sequence). V lost 1 base and J lost 4, with 16 bases in between. This CDR3 has 17 residues.

CDR3 amino acids: CASSQEPHSNEKLFF. In nucleotides, the CDR3 is TGCGCCAGCAGCCAAGAGCCCCACTCGAATGAAAAACTGTTTTTT. This rearrangement joins TRBV4-1 to TRBJ1-4; D is uncertain. The germline V gene encodes CDR1 MGHRA and CDR2 YSYEKL. The CDR3 spans 15 residues. Deletions cut 0 bases from V and 5 bases from J, with 10 bases between.

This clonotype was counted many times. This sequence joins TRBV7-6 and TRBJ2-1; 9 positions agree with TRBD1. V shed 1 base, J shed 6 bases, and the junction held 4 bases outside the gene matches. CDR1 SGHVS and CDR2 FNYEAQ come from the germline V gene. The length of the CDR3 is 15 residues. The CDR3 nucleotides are TGTGCCAGCAGCTTAGGGGGACAGGGTACCAATGAGCAGTTCTTC. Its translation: CASSLGGQGTNEQFF.

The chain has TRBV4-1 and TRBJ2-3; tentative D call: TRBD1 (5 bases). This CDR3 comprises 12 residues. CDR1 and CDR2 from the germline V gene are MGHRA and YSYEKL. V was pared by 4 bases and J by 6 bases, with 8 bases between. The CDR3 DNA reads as TGCGCCAGCAGCCGGGGCCCTGATACGCAGTATTTT. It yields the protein CASSRGPDTQYF.

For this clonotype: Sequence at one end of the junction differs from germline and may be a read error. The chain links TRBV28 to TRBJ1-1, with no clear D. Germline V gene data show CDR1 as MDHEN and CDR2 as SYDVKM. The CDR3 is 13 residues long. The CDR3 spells CASSRRMNTEAIF. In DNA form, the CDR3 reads TGTGCCAGCAGCCGTAGGATGAACACTGAAGCTATCTTT.

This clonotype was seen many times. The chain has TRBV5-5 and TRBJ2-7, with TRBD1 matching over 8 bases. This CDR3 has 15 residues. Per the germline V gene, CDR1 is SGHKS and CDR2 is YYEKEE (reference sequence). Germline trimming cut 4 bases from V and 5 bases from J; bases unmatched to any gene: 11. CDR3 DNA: TGTGCCAGCAGCCGTCCCGGGACAGGTCACCACGAGCAGTACTTC. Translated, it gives CASSRPGTGHHEQYF.

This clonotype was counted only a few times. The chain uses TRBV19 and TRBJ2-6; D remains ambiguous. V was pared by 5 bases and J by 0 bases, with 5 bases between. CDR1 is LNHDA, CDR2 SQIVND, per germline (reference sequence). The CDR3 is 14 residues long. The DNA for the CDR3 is TGTGCCAGTAGTCTGATCTCTGGGGCCAACGTCCTGACTTTC. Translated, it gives CASSLISGANVLTF.

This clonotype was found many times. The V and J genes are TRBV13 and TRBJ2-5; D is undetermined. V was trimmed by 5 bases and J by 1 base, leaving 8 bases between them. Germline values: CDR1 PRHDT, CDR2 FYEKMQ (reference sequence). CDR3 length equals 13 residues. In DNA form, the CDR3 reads TGTGCCAGCAGCGGAGCACTCCAAGAGACCCAGTACTTC. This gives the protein CASSGALQETQYF.